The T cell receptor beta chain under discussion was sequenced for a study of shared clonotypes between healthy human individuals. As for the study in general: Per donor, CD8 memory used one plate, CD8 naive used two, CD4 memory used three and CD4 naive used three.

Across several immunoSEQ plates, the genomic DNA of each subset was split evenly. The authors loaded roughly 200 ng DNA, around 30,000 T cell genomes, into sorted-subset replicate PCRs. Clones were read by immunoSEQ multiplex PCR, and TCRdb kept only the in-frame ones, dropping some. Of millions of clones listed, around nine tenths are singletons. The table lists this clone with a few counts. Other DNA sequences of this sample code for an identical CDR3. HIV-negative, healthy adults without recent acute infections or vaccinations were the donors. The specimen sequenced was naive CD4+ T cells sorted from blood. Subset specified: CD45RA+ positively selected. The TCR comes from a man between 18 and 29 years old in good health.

CDR3 nucleotide sequence: TGTGCCATCAGTGGGGGGGACGAGCAGTACTTC. It encodes CAISGGDEQYF. The chain links TRBV10-3 to TRBJ2-7; D is perhaps TRBD2 (6 bases). CDR3 length: 11 amino acids. Per germline, CDR1 ENHRY and CDR2 SYGVKD. V was clipped by 4 bases and J by 5 bases, with 6 bases between them.